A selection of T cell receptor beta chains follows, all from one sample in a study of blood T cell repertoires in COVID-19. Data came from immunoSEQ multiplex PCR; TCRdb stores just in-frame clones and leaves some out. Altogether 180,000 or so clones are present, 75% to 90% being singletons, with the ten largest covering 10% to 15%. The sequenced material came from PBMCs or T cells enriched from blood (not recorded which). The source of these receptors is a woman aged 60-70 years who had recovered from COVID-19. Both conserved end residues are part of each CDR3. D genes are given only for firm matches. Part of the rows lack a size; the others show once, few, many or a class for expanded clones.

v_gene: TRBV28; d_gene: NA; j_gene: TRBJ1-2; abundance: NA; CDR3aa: CASREGGRANYGYTF; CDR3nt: TGTGCCAGCAGGGAAGGGGGTCGAGCAAACTATGGCTACACCTTC
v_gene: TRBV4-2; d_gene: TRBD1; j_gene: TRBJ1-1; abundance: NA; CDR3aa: CASSQVAQGAEAFF; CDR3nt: TGTGCCAGCAGCCAGGTGGCACAGGGGGCTGAAGCTTTCTTT
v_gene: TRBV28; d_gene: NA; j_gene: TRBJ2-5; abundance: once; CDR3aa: CASTLRGYQETQYF; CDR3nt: TGTGCCAGCACTCTAAGGGGGTACCAAGAGACCCAGTACTTC
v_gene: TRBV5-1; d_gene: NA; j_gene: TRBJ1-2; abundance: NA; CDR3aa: CASSLAPPEAYTF; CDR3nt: TGCGCCAGCAGCTTGGCACCCCCTGAGGCCTACACCTTC
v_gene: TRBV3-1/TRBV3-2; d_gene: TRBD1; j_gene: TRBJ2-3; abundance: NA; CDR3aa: CASSRGRGTDTQYF; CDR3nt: TGTGCCAGCAGCCGAGGCAGGGGGACAGATACGCAGTATTTT
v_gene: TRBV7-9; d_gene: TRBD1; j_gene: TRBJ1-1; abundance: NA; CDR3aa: CASSAGGGVAAFF; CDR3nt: TGTGCCAGCAGCGCAGGGGGCGGGGTGGCCGCTTTCTTT
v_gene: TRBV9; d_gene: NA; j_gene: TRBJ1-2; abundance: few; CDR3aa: CASSVDAGSGYTF; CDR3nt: TGTGCCAGCAGCGTAGACGCAGGTTCGGGCTACACCTTC
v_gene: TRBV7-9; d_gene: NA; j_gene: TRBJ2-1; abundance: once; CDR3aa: CASSSARGLRKQFF; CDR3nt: TGTGCCAGCAGCTCCGCCAGAGGGCTAAGGAAGCAGTTCTTC
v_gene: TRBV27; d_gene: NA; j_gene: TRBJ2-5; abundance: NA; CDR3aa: CASSWGGAGKETQYF; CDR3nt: TGTGCCAGCAGTTGGGGGGGGGCCGGGAAGGAGACCCAGTACTTC
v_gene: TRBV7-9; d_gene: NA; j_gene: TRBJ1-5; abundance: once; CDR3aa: CASSLGARHQPQHF; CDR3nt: TGTGCCAGCAGCTTGGGGGCGAGGCATCAGCCCCAGCATTTT
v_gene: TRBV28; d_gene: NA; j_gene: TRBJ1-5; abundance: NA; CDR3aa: CASPPTRVYSNQPQHF; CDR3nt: TGTGCCAGCCCGCCGACCAGGGTTTATAGCAATCAGCCCCAGCATTTT
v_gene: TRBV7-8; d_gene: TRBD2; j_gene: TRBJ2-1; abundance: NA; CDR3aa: CASSLNTYNSGTKPFF; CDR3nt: TGTGCCAGCAGCTTAAACACATACAATTCCGGGACTAAGCCGTTCTTC
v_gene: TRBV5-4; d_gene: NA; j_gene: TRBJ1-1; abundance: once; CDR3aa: CANGIEDGEAFF; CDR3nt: TGTGCCAACGGGATTGAGGACGGTGAAGCTTTCTTT
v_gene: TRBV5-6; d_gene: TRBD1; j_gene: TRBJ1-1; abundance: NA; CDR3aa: CASSLGQGTTEAFF; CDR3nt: TGTGCCAGCAGCTTAGGACAGGGGACCACTGAAGCTTTCTTT
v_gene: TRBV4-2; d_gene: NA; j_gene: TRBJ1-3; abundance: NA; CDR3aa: CASSQDQTAGNTIYF; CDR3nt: TGTGCCAGCAGCCAAGATCAGACAGCTGGAAACACCATATATTTT
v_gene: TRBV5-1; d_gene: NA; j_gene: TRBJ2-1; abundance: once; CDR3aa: CASREGPTSNEQFF; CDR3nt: TGCGCCAGCCGAGAGGGCCCTACCTCCAATGAGCAGTTCTTC
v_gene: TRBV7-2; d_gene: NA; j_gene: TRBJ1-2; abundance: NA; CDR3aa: CASSLVVGADYGYTF; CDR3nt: TGTGCCAGCAGCTTAGTAGTAGGGGCGGACTATGGCTACACCTTC
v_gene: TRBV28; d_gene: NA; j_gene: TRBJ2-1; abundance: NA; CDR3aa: CASSLFLYNEQFF; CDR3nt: TGTGCCAGCAGTTTATTCCTTTACAATGAGCAGTTCTTC
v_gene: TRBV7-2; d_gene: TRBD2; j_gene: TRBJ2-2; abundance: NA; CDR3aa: CASSTRLANTGELFF; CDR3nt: TGTGCCAGCAGCACTCGACTAGCTAACACCGGGGAGCTGTTTTTT
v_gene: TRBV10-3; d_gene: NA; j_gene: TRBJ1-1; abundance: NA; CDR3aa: CAGSFSVDTEAFF; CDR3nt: TGTGCCGGTTCTTTCTCGGTGGACACTGAAGCTTTCTTT
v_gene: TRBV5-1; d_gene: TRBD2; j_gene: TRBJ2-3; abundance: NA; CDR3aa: CASSPLAGGADTQYF; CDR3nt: TGCGCCAGCAGCCCCCTAGCGGGGGGTGCAGATACGCAGTATTTT
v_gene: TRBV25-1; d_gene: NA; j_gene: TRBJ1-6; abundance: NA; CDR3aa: CASSEGAFNSPLHF; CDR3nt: TGTGCCAGCAGTGAGGGAGCCTTCAATTCACCCCTCCACTTT
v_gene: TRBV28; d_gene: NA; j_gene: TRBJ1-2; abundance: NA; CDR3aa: CASSLQRNYGYTF; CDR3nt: TGTGCCAGCAGTTTGCAGCGCAACTATGGCTACACCTTC
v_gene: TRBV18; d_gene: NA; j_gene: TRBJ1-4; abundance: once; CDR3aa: CASSPPGANEKLFF; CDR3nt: TGTGCCAGCTCACCTCCGGGAGCTAATGAAAAACTGTTTTTT
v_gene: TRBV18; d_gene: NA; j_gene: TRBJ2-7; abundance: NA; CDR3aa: CASSPQKGYEQYF; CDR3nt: TGTGCCAGCTCACCACAGAAGGGGTACGAGCAGTACTTC
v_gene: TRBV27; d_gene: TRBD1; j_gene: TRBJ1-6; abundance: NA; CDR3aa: CASRTGDYNSPLHF; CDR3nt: TGTGCCAGCCGGACAGGGGACTATAATTCACCCCTCCACTTT
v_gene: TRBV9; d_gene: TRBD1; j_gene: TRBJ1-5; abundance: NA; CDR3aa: CASSGTGRNQPQHF; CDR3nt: TGTGCCAGCAGCGGGACAGGGAGGAATCAGCCCCAGCATTTT
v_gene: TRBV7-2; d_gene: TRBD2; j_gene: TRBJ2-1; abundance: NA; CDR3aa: CASSLSGSGKFF; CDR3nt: TGTGCCAGCAGCTTATCGGGTAGCGGGAAGTTCTTC
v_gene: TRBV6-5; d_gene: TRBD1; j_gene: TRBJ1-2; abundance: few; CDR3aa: CASSYFGTGKLGGYTF; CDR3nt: TGTGCCAGCAGTTACTTTGGGACAGGGAAATTGGGCGGCTACACCTTC
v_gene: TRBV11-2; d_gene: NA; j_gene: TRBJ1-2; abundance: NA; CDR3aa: CASSTTGNYGYTF; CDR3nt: TGTGCCAGCAGCACCACAGGGAACTATGGCTACACCTTC
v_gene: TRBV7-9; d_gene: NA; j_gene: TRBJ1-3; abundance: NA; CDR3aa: CASSSGSGNTIYF; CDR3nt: TGTGCCAGCAGCTCCGGTTCTGGAAACACCATATATTTT
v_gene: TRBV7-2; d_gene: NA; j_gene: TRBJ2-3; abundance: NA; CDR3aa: CASSLLRGSRPQNTDTQYF; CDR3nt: TGTGCCAGCAGCTTGTTAAGAGGGTCGCGACCCCAGAACACAGATACGCAGTATTTT
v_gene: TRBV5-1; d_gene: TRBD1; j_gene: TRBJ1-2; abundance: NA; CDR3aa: CASSLDPTGGYGYTF; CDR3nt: TGCGCCAGCAGCTTGGACCCCACAGGGGGCTATGGCTACACCTTC
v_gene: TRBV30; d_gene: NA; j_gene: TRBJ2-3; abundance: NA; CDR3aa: CAWSVGGALNTQYF; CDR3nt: TGTGCCTGGAGTGTCGGCGGGGCTTTAAATACGCAGTATTTT
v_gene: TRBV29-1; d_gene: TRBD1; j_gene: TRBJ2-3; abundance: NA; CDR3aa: CSATRGTGHTDTQYF; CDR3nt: TGCAGCGCCACGCGCGGGACAGGACACACAGATACGCAGTATTTT
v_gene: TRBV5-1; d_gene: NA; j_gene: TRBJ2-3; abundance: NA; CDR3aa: CASSLQTANTQYF; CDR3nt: TGCGCCAGCAGCCTGCAGACAGCAAATACGCAGTATTTT
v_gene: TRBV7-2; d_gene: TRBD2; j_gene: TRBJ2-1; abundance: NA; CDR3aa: CASSTRSASGAYNEQFF; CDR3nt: TGTGCCAGCAGCACCCGTTCGGCTAGCGGGGCCTACAATGAGCAGTTCTTC
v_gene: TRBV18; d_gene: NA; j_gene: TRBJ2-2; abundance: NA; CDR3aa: CASSPVEGLGELFF; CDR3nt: TGTGCCAGCTCACCGGTGGAGGGGCTCGGGGAGCTGTTTTTT
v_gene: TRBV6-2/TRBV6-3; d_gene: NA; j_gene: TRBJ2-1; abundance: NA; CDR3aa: CASSPRVNNEQFF; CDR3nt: TGTGCCAGCAGTCCCCGGGTTAACAATGAGCAGTTCTTC
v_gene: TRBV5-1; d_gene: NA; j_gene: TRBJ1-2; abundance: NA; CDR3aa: CASSLGQGDGYTF; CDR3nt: TGCGCCAGCAGCTTGGGGCAGGGTGATGGCTACACCTTC
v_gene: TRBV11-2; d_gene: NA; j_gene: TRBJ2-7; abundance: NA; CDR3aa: CASSLVAGNYEQYF; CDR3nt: TGTGCCAGCAGCTTAGTTGCGGGGAACTACGAGCAGTACTTC
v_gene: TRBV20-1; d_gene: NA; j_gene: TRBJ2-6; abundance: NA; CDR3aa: CSASSLTVDSGANVLTF; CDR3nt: TGCAGTGCTAGTTCTCTGACAGTAGACTCTGGGGCCAACGTCCTGACTTTC
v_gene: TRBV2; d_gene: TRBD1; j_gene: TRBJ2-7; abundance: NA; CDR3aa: CASTGQGDIHEQYF; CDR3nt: TGTGCCAGCACCGGACAGGGGGATATCCACGAGCAGTACTTC
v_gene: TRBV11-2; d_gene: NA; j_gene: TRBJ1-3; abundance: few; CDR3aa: CASSLSPVAGNTIYF; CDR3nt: TGTGCCAGCAGCTTGTCACCCGTAGCAGGAAACACCATATATTTT
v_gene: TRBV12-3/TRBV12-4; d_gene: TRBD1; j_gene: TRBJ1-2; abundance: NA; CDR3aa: CASSQSGGYGYTF; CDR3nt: TGTGCCAGCAGCCAATCAGGGGGCTATGGCTACACCTTC
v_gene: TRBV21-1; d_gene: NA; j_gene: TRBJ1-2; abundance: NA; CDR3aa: CASSKQGTGTTLGYTF; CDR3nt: TGTGCCAGCAGCAAACAAGGTACAGGGACTACTCTCGGCTACACCTTC
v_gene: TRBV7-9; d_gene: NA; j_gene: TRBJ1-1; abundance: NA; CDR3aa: CASSLAGSRTEAFF; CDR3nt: TGTGCCAGCAGCTTAGCAGGCTCCAGGACTGAAGCTTTCTTT
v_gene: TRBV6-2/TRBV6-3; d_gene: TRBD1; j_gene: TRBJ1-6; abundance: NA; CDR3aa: CASSYFGQGNSPLHF; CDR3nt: TGTGCCAGCAGTTACTTCGGACAGGGTAATTCACCCCTCCACTTT
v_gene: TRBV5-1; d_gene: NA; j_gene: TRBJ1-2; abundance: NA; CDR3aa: CASSLGPENYGYTF; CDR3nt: TGCGCCAGCAGCTTGGGGCCCGAAAACTATGGCTACACCTTC
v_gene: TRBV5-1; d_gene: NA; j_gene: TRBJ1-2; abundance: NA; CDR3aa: CASSQSGRNYGYTF; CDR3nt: TGCGCCAGCAGTCAATCAGGCAGGAACTATGGCTACACCTTC